Sequencing of this T cell receptor (beta chain) was carried out in a study of regulatory T cells in long-lasting Graves disease. Deletions cut 6 bases from V and 3 bases from J, with 9 bases between. The CDR3 loop spans 12 amino acids. CDR1 and CDR2 from the germline V gene are ENHRY and SYGVKD. Time point: newly diagnosed GD, antithyroid drugs for less than 3 months. Construction of the TCR library relied on RNA isolated from PBMCs. Relying on iRepertoire HTBI primers and Arm-PCR of CDR3 regions, the team built TCR beta libraries. Each CDR3 protein gets one entry after TCRdb re-called the multiplex PCR reads with MiXCR. This table holds 350,000 to 500,000 distinct CDR3 sequences, around 17% found once. Another study also made use of these data, one on T cells in Graves' hyperthyroidism and ophthalmopathy.

The receptor was derived from a woman in her 30s with Graves disease. The chain combines TRBV10-3 with TRBJ2-7; no reliable D call. The specimen comprised peripheral blood mononuclear cells (PBMCs), sampled at new diagnosis, from a patient treated with antithyroid drugs. CDR3 nucleotide sequence: TGTGCCATCAGCCAACTGCGCTACGAGCAGTACTTC. Translating gives CAISQLRYEQYF.